Below are 19 T cell receptor beta chains sequenced from a single sample in a study of human T cells and chemical hapten exposure. As for time point: patch test 3, about 24 weeks after DPC sensitization. Noted treatment: therapeutic diphenylcyclopropenone sensitization with weekly scalp DPC. TCRdb processed the RACE reads anew with MiXCR; each CDR3 protein has one entry. Of 70,000 to 90,000 distinct CDR3 sequences in the sample, 11% were seen once. The starting material was whole blood, obtained in connection with sensitization to the hapten diphenylcyclopropenone (DPC). Receptor source: a woman aged 45 to 65 with alopecia areata. Some clones in this sample may be carry-over from other donors' samples.

This sequence joins TRBV18 and TRBJ2-7; TRBD1 matches at 7 bases. Germline trimming cut 6 bases from V and 7 bases from J; bases unmatched to any gene: 9. CDR3 length: 13 residues. The germline gives CDR1 KGHSH, CDR2 LQKENI. CDR3 loop: CASSLDRAAEQYF. CDR3 sequence (DNA): TGTGCCAGCTCCCTCGACAGGGCTGCAGAGCAGTACTTC.

This chain uses TRBV14 with TRBJ1-1, with a weak D call TRBD1 (5 bases). This CDR3 has 15 amino acids. Per the germline V gene, CDR1 is SGHDN and CDR2 is FVKESK. V was trimmed by 4 bases and J by 0 bases, leaving 12 bases between them. The CDR3 DNA reads TGTGCCAGCAGCCGCTGGTCAGGGATGAACACTGAAGCTTTCTTT. Its translation: CASSRWSGMNTEAFF.

This clonotype was recorded at least ten times. This sequence joins TRBV20-1 and TRBJ1-6; TRBD1 aligns across 7 bases. Per the germline V gene, CDR1 is DFQATT and CDR2 is SNEGSKA (reference sequence). This CDR3 comprises 13 residues. The trim removed 5 bases at V and 7 bases at J, leaving 5 bases unmatched. The CDR3 DNA is TGCAGTGCTCCACAGGGGACCAATTCACCCCTCCACTTT. As protein: CSAPQGTNSPLHF.

This CDR3 is CASSENLAGGPETQYF. The CDR3 DNA reads TGTGCCAGCAGTGAAAATCTGGCGGGAGGGCCAGAGACCCAGTACTTC. The chain uses TRBV2 and TRBJ2-5; 9 nucleotides align to TRBD2. This CDR3 spans 16 amino acids. Germline V CDR1 and CDR2: SNHLY, FYNNEI. V was clipped by 2 bases and J by 4 bases; unmatched bases: 8.

This clonotype was seen more than once but under ten times. This sequence joins TRBV11-2 and TRBJ2-5; D may be TRBD1 or TRBD2 (5 bases each). Trimming pared 3 bases from V and 5 bases from J, leaving 10 bases between. This CDR3 spans 13 amino acids. Germline CDR1 is SGHAT and CDR2 is FQNNGV. The CDR3 nucleotides read TGTGCCAGCAGCTTTTCCGGGGCGGAGACCCAGTACTTC. This codes for CASSFSGAETQYF.

This clonotype was seen at least ten times. The chain has TRBV6-2 or TRBV6-3 and TRBJ1-5; D might be TRBD1 (5 bases). V lost 7 bases and J 3 bases, leaving 10 bases between the germline ends. The germline CDR1 and CDR2 sequences are MNHEY and SVGEGT. The CDR3 runs 13 residues. DNA of the CDR3: TGTGCCAGCACTAGCAGGGCCAATCAGCCCCAGCATTTT. It yields the protein CASTSRANQPQHF.

The table lists this clonotype with many counts. The chain uses TRBV7-3 and TRBJ2-5; D may match TRBD1 or TRBD2 (5 bases each). Germline-derived CDR1 and CDR2 are SGHTA and FQGTGA. CDR3 length: 14 amino acids. The V gene lost 5 bases and the J gene lost 4 bases, with 14 bases spanning the gap. CDR3 region: CASSTAGAGETQYF. The CDR3 nucleotides read TGTGCCAGCAGCACTGCCGGGGCTGGAGAGACCCAGTACTTC.

The rearrangement joins TRBV11-2 to TRBJ2-2, with TRBD2 matching over 7 bases. Trimming at V came to 5 bases and at J to 2 bases, leaving 8 bases not matched to a gene. The germline gives CDR1 SGHAT, CDR2 FQNNGV. This CDR3 is built from 16 residues. In DNA form, the CDR3 reads TGTGCCAGCAGCCGGAATCTAGCGGTAAACACCGGGGAGCTGTTTTTT. Amino acid sequence: CASSRNLAVNTGELFF.

This clonotype was detected only a few times. The chain has TRBV20-1 and TRBJ2-7, with TRBD2 matching 11 bases. Unmatched junction bases numbered 4, after V lost 5 bases and J lost 1 base. In germline, CDR1 is DFQATT, CDR2 SNEGSKA (reference sequence). The CDR3 covers 14 residues. The CDR3 spells CSAFRLAGSYEQYF. The CDR3 nucleotides are TGCAGTGCTTTTAGACTAGCGGGGTCCTACGAGCAGTACTTC.

Notes on this clonotype: A much larger clone lies one base from this, so it may be a read error. The chain couples TRBV30 to TRBJ1-2; tentatively, D is TRBD1 (6 bases). V was shortened by 2 bases and J by 3 bases, with 10 bases between the two germline ends. The CDR3 has 13 amino acids. The germline V gene has CDR1 GTSNPN and CDR2 SVGIG (reference sequence). CDR3 amino acids: CAWSPQGYYGYTF. In DNA form, the CDR3 reads TGTGCCTGGAGTCCCCAGGGGTACTATGGCTACACCTTC.

This clonotype was detected a few times. V usage is TRBV10-3 and J usage is TRBJ2-2, with a possible D match to TRBD2 (6 bases). Germline CDR1 ENHRY, CDR2 SYGVKD. The CDR3 extends over 14 amino acids. V was clipped by 10 bases and J by 1 base, with 13 bases between them. The CDR3 reads CATRTGENTGELFF. The CDR3 DNA sequence: TGTGCCACTAGGACGGGGGAGAACACCGGGGAGCTGTTTTTT.

This clonotype has only a few counts. This rearrangement joins TRBV11-2 to TRBJ2-7; D may match TRBD1 or TRBD2 (5 bases each). The CDR3 runs 14 residues. Germline assignment: CDR1 SGHAT and CDR2 FQNNGV. Trimming took off 2 bases at V and 0 bases at J, with 8 bases between the two ends. The CDR3 loop is CASSLWDGSYEQYF. CDR3 nucleotide sequence: TGTGCCAGCAGCTTATGGGACGGCTCCTACGAGCAGTACTTC.

This clonotype was picked up a small number of times. The chain employs TRBV11-2 and TRBJ2-2, with 7 bases that match TRBD1. Germline trimming cut 3 bases from V and 0 bases from J; bases unmatched to any gene: 7. The CDR3 contains 17 residues. Germline assignment: CDR1 SGHAT and CDR2 FQNNGV. In nucleotides, the CDR3 is TGTGCCAGCAGCTTCGGGGTAACAGGGGCGAACACCGGGGAGCTGTTTTTT. Translation: CASSFGVTGANTGELFF.

Many counts were recorded for this clonotype. CDR3 coding DNA: TGCAGTGCTGCGGGCCTAGCGGGAATCCATGAGCAGTTCTTC. As protein: CSAAGLAGIHEQFF. The genes are TRBV20-1 and TRBJ2-1; 9 positions match TRBD2. V was clipped by 5 bases and J by 8 bases; unmatched bases: 10. This CDR3 contains 14 residues. CDR1 DFQATT and CDR2 SNEGSKA come from the germline V gene (reference sequence).

The chain uses TRBV29-1 and TRBJ2-7; D may match TRBD1 or TRBD2 (5 bases each). CDR3 length: 10 residues. Trimming removed 4 bases from V and 7 bases from J, with 8 bases in between. Germline CDR1 is SQVTM and CDR2 is ANQGSEA. CDR3 protein: CSVGGKEQYF. The CDR3 DNA reads TGCAGCGTTGGGGGGAAAGAGCAGTACTTC.

This clonotype was picked up many times. The chain carries TRBV12-3 or TRBV12-4 and TRBJ1-6; possibly TRBD1 for D (5 bases). The CDR3 loop spans 14 amino acids. V was pared by 3 bases and J by 9 bases, with 12 bases between. The chain's CDR3 is CASSFGAGSSPLHF. CDR3 DNA sequence: TGTGCCAGCAGTTTCGGGGCGGGAAGTTCACCCCTCCACTTT.

The chain recombines TRBV20-1 with TRBJ2-1; D is possibly TRBD2 (5 bases). There are 16 residues in the CDR3. The V gene's germline CDR1 is DFQATT and CDR2 SNEGSKA (reference sequence). V lost 6 bases and J 0 bases, leaving 18 bases between the germline ends. For the CDR3, the DNA is TGCAGTGCCCCCGGAGTAGCGTTGAGCTCCTACAATGAGCAGTTCTTC. This translates into CSAPGVALSSYNEQFF.

In its sample, this clonotype was seen many times. The chain recombines TRBV5-1 with TRBJ2-7, with D perhaps assigned TRBD1 or TRBD2 (5 bases each). The CDR3 extends over 15 amino acids. From germline, CDR1 is SGHRS and CDR2 YFSETQ. V lost 1 base to trimming and J lost 3 bases, with 14 bases between them. The CDR3 coding sequence is TGCGCCAGCAGCTTGCTATCGGGACCTGACTACGAGCAGTACTTC. Translating it yields CASSLLSGPDYEQYF.

Ten or more counts support this clonotype. This chain joins TRBV4-1 and TRBJ2-3; 11 nucleotides agree with TRBD2. CDR3 length equals 15 residues. The J segment lost 11 bases and the V segment lost 0 bases, leaving 7 bases of the junction unmatched. In germline, CDR1 is MGHRA, CDR2 YSYEKL. Written as DNA, the CDR3 is TGCGCCAGCAGCCAAGAAGTAGCGGGAGGGCTTAGGCAGTATTTT. It codes for CASSQEVAGGLRQYF.